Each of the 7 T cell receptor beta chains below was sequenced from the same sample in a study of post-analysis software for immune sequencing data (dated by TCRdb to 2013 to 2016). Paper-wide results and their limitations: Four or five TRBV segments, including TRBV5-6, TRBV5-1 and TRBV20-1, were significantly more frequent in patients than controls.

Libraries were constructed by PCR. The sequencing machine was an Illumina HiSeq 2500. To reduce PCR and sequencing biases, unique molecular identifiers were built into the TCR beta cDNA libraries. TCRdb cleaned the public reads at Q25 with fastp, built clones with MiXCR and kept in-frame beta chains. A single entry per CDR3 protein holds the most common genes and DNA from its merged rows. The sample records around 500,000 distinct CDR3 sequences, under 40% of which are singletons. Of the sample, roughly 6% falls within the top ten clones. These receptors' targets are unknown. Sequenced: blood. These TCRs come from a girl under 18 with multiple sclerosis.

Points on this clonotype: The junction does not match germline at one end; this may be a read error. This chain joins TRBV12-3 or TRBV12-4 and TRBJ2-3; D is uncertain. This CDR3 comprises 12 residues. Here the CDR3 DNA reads TGTGCCAGCAGTTTTGGCACAGATACGGAGTATTTT. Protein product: CASSFGTDTEYF.

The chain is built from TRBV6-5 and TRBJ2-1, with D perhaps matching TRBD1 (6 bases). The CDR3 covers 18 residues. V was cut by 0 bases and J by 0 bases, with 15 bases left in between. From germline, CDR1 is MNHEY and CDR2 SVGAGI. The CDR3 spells CASSYSFGRTVSYNEQFF. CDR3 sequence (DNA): TGTGCCAGCAGTTACTCCTTCGGCAGGACAGTCTCCTACAATGAGCAGTTCTTC.

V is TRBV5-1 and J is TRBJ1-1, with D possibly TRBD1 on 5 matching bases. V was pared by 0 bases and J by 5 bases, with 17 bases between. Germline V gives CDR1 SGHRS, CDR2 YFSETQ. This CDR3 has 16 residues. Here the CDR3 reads CASSLAGGREGTEAFF. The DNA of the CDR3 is TGCGCCAGCAGCTTGGCCGGAGGCAGGGAAGGGACTGAAGCTTTCTTT.

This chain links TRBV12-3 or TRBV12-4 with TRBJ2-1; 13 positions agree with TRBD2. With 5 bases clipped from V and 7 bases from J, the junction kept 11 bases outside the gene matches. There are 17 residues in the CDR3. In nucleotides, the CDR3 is TGTGCCAGCAGTCCCGGGACTAGCGGGGTTCTGGGTAATGAGCAGTTCTTC. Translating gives CASSPGTSGVLGNEQFF.

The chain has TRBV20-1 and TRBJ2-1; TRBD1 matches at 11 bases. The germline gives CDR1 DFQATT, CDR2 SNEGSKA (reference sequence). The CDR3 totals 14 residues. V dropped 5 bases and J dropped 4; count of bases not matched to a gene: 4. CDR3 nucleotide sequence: TGCAGTGCTGGACAGGGGGCAGGTTACAATGAGCAGTTCTTC. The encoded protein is CSAGQGAGYNEQFF.

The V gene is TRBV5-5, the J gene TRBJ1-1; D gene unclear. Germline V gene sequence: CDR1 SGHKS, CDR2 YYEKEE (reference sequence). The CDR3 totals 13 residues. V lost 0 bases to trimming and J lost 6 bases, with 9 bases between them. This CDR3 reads CASSLEGRAEAFF. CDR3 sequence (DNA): TGTGCCAGCAGCTTGGAGGGCCGGGCTGAAGCTTTCTTT.

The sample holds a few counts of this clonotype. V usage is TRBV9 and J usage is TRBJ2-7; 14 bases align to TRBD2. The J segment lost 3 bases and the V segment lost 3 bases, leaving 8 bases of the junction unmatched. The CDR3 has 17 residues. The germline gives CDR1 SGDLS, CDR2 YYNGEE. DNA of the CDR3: TGTGCCAGCAGCGCGGGACTAGCGGGGGCGGTTGGCTACGAGCAGTACTTC. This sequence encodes CASSAGLAGAVGYEQYF.